Given below is one T cell receptor (beta chain) in context. Its antigen remains unknown. TCRdb's table, derived via immunoSEQ multiplex PCR, lists solely in-frame clones and lacks some. The sample consists of about 3,800 clones, about 70% of them appearing once. The CDR3 has 14 amino acids. The trim removed 5 bases at V and 5 bases at J, leaving 6 bases unmatched. Germline V gene sequence: CDR1 SGHVS, CDR2 FQNEAQ. The record originates from a study of somatic mutations in cytotoxic T cells in rheumatoid arthritis. General study results and limits: What antigens the expanded CD8+ clones targeted remained unknown.

Sequences were obtained from CD8+ T cells sorted from blood. The receptor's source is an adult with rheumatoid arthritis. This chain joins TRBV7-8 and TRBJ2-3; 8 bases map to TRBD1. CDR3 DNA sequence: TGTGCCAGCAGCCCCCAGGGGGCAGGAGATACGCAGTATTTT. The encoded protein is CASSPQGAGDTQYF.